This TCR beta chain appears in the sequencing data of a study of CD8+ T cells in alopecia areata. This clone showed up just a few times. Its specificity is not known. The treatment: oral pan-JAK inhibitor, 5-10 mg twice daily. It was cDNA, reverse transcribed from extracted RNA, that served as the sequencing template. Clones were read by immunoSEQ multiplex PCR, and TCRdb kept only the in-frame ones, dropping some. This sample has around 100,000 clones, with around 70% found just once. Germline lookup yields CDR1 SQVTM and CDR2 ANQGSEA. This CDR3 is 17 amino acids long. J was trimmed by 1 base and V by 4 bases; bases with no gene match: 9. Broader study findings: Because one nonresponder was included, the link of baseline CD8+ expansion to response is considered uncertain. Lesional scalp displayed greater clonality than normal scalp, most notably in alopecia totalis/universalis.

This rearrangement joins TRBV29-1 to TRBJ2-6, with TRBD1 matching over 8 bases. Sample: CD8+ T cells sorted from blood, taken at week 44, from a patient treated with tofacitinib. This clonotype originated in a human donor with alopecia areata. CDR3 residues: CSVVFVQGASGANVLTF. CDR3 nucleotide sequence: TGCAGCGTTGTCTTCGTCCAGGGGGCTTCTGGGGCCAACGTCCTGACTTTC. The whole variable domain, filled in from reference TRBV29-1 and TRBJ2-6, reads SAVISQKPSRDICQRGTSLTIQCQVDSQVTMMFWYRQQPGQSLTLIATANQGSEATYESGFVIDKFPISRPNLTFSTLTVSNMSPEDSSIYLCSVVFVQGASGANVLTFGAGSRLTVL.